This T cell receptor (beta chain) emerged from a study of T cells expressing NK-cell markers. The germline V gene encodes CDR1 DFQATT and CDR2 SNEGSKA (reference sequence). This CDR3 has 15 amino acids. One entry per CDR3 protein, without DNA, is what TCRdb gives after re-calling the 5' RACE reads. The sample totals 300,000 to 450,000 distinct CDR3 sequences. The TCR was taken from a man between 18 and 69 years old in good health. The specimen was blood T cells: a sorted CD56 or NKG2C T cell subset, CD4+ or CD8+ T cells, or bulk PBMC T cells (not recorded which). This sequence joins TRBV20-1 and TRBJ2-1; the TCRdb call, TRBD1, lacks DNA for checking. This CDR3 reads CSARDGRGRGDEQFF.